This TCR beta chain was identified in a study of blood T cell repertoires in COVID-19. Looking at the study overall: Researchers got acute and convalescent COVID-19 samples from the United States, Italy and Spain.

Method: immunoSEQ multiplex PCR; TCRdb's copy keeps in-frame clones and lacks some. The sample comprises hundreds of thousands of clones, around 91% of which are singletons, and around 2% rests with the top ten. Participant ages covered about 18 to 100 years across 24 US areas. Looked up from germline, CDR1 is MNHNY and CDR2 is SVGAGI (reference sequence). The CDR3 is made up of 14 amino acids. The germline V and J ends were trimmed by 4 bases and 7 bases, with 17 bases remaining between them. The chain combines TRBV6-6 with TRBJ2-7; tentative D call: TRBD2 (5 bases). This receptor was taken from a woman aged 18-29 years who had recovered from COVID-19. The sample consisted of PBMCs or T cells enriched from blood (not recorded which). CDR3 protein: CASSFYQRPREQYF. CDR3 bases: TGTGCCAGCAGTTTCTACCAGCGGCCAAGGGAGCAGTACTTC.